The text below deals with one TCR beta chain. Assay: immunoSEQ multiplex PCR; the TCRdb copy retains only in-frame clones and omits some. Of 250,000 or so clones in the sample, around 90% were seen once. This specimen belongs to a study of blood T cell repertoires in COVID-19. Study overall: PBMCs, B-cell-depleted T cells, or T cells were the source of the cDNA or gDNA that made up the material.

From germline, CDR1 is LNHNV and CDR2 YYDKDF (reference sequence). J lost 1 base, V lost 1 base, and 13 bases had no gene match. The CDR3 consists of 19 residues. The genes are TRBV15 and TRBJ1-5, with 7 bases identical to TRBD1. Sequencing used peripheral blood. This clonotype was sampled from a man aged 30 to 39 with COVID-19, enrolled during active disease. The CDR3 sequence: CATSRGAGGMGFSNQPQHF. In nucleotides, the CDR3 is TGTGCCACCAGCAGAGGGGCAGGGGGGATGGGGTTCAGCAATCAGCCCCAGCATTTT.